The 27 T cell receptor beta chains reported below all come from one sample, sequenced in a study of cytomegalovirus exposure and HLA in healthy donors. Use of 60 Vbeta and 13 Jbeta primers characterized the PCR. TCRdb's table, derived via immunoSEQ multiplex PCR, lists solely in-frame clones and lacks some. The data show 200,000 to 300,000 clones, with roughly 81% seen just once and 2% to 2.5% held by the top ten. Sequencing was carried out using PBMCs. The source is a woman aged 40 to 49 in good health and CMV-seropositive.

This sequence joins TRBV5-1 and TRBJ1-3; D remains unclear. The ends were cut back, 1 base at V and 4 bases at J, with 9 bases in the middle. Looked up from germline, CDR1 is SGHRS and CDR2 is YFSETQ. This CDR3 comprises 14 residues. CDR3 in amino acids: CASSLLEAGNTIYF. CDR3 bases: TGCGCCAGCAGCTTGCTAGAGGCCGGAAACACCATATATTTT. The full variable domain, completed using reference TRBV5-1 and TRBJ1-3, is KAGVTQTPRYLIKTRGQQVTLSCSPISGHRSVSWYQQTPGQGLQFLFEYFSETQRNKGNFPGRFSGRQFSNSRSEMNVSTLELGDSALYLCASSLLEAGNTIYFGEGSWLTVV.

V is TRBV28 and J is TRBJ2-5, with TRBD1 matching over 9 bases. Germline trimming cut 5 bases from V and 5 bases from J; bases unmatched to any gene: 15. The length of the CDR3 is 17 residues. Germline CDR1 reads MDHEN; CDR2 reads SYDVKM. The CDR3 sequence: CASSSPGDRVSRETQYF. The CDR3 DNA reads as TGTGCCAGCAGTAGCCCCGGGGACAGGGTATCTAGGGAGACCCAGTACTTC.

This chain joins TRBV4-2 and TRBJ2-3, with TRBD2 matching over 7 bases. J was trimmed by 3 bases and V by 3 bases; bases with no gene match: 9. Germline V CDR1 and CDR2: LGHNA, YNFKEQ. The CDR3 runs to 16 residues. In nucleotides, the CDR3 is TGTGCCAGCAGCCACCTGTCGACGGGGGGTACAGATACGCAGTATTTT. Translation gives CASSHLSTGGTDTQYF.

DNA of the CDR3: TGTGCCAGCAGCTTAGAGGCAGGGCACGAGCAGTACTTC. This codes for CASSLEAGHEQYF. The chain links TRBV13 to TRBJ2-7, with D perhaps matching TRBD1 (5 bases). Per the germline V gene, CDR1 is PRHDT and CDR2 is FYEKMQ (reference sequence). The V gene lost 1 base and the J gene lost 5 bases, with 9 bases spanning the gap. The CDR3 extends over 13 amino acids.

The chain joins TRBV28 to TRBJ1-5; D remains ambiguous. The ends were cut back, 5 bases at V and 5 bases at J, with 7 bases in the middle. Germline lookup yields CDR1 MDHEN and CDR2 SYDVKM. The CDR3 totals 12 residues. The CDR3 here is CASSLVHQPQHF. The CDR3 coding sequence is TGTGCCAGCAGTCTCGTTCATCAGCCCCAGCATTTT.

The V call is TRBV27, the J call TRBJ1-5; 7 bases are a match to TRBD1. V was pared by 4 bases and J by 4 bases, with 1 base of the junction left unmatched. There are 13 residues in the CDR3. Germline V lookup: CDR1 MNHEY, CDR2 SMNVEV (reference sequence). The CDR3 DNA reads TGTGCCAGCAGTTCGGACAGGAATCAGCCCCAGCATTTT. Amino acids: CASSSDRNQPQHF.

V usage is TRBV30 and J usage is TRBJ2-2; D is perhaps TRBD2 (5 bases). Trimming pared 2 bases from V and 4 bases from J, leaving 11 bases between. Germline V gives CDR1 GTSNPN, CDR2 SVGIG (reference sequence). CDR3 size: 14 residues. The chain's CDR3 is CAWSLSGFTGELFF. In DNA, the CDR3 is TGTGCCTGGAGTTTATCGGGGTTCACCGGGGAGCTGTTTTTT.

This chain uses TRBV11-3 with TRBJ2-5; 8 bases are shared with TRBD1. V shed 5 bases and J 5 bases; nucleotides not matched to a gene: 7. Germline CDR1 reads SGHNT; CDR2 reads YENEEA. The CDR3 runs 14 residues. CDR3 sequence: CASSTDRVRETQYF. The CDR3 nucleotides are TGTGCCAGCAGCACGGACAGGGTGAGGGAGACCCAGTACTTC.

This clone has a handful of counts. The chain is built from TRBV7-9 and TRBJ1-3, with 11 bases lining up with TRBD1. The CDR3 is made up of 18 amino acids. The V gene's germline CDR1 is SEHNR and CDR2 FQNEAQ (reference sequence). The V gene end was trimmed by 5 bases and the J gene end by 2 bases; junction bases not matched to a gene: 11. CDR3 sequence (DNA): TGTGCCAGCAGCCCTGGACGCGGACAGGGGGCGGCTGGAAACACCATATATTTT. Residues: CASSPGRGQGAAGNTIYF. Based on the CDR3 plus reference TRBV7-9 and TRBJ1-3, the full variable domain is DTGVSQNPRHKITKRGQNVTFRCDPISEHNRLYWYRQTLGQGPEFLTYFQNEAQLEKSRLLSDRFSAERPKGSFSTLEIQRTEQGDSAMYLCASSPGRGQGAAGNTIYFGEGSWLTVV.

The chain uses TRBV7-9 and TRBJ2-1; 10 positions agree with TRBD2. The V segment lost 1 base and the J segment 4 bases; nucleotides outside the gene matches: 4. Germline V gene lookup returns CDR1 SEHNR and CDR2 FQNEAQ (reference sequence). The CDR3 runs 16 residues. Here the CDR3 reads CASSLGASGRYNEQFF. The CDR3 DNA is TGTGCCAGCAGCTTAGGGGCTAGCGGGAGATACAATGAGCAGTTCTTC. Full variable domain (outside the CDR3, taken from reference TRBV7-9 and TRBJ2-1): DTGVSQNPRHKITKRGQNVTFRCDPISEHNRLYWYRQTLGQGPEFLTYFQNEAQLEKSRLLSDRFSAERPKGSFSTLEIQRTEQGDSAMYLCASSLGASGRYNEQFFGPGTRLTVL.

The V gene is TRBV6-5, the J gene TRBJ1-2, with 7 bases that match TRBD1. After removal of 6 bases from V and 8 bases from J, the junction contained 9 bases not matched to a gene. Germline V gene data show CDR1 as MNHEY and CDR2 as SVGAGI. The CDR3 sequence is 13 residues long. CDR3 protein: CASRRTGAGGYTF. As DNA, the CDR3 is TGTGCCAGCAGACGAACAGGGGCGGGCGGCTACACCTTC.

The V gene is TRBV5-1, the J gene TRBJ2-3; 7 bases are a match to TRBD2. Per germline, CDR1 SGHRS and CDR2 YFSETQ. The V and J ends lost 5 bases and 6 bases, in that order; junction bases with no gene match: 9. This CDR3 contains 14 residues. CDR3 DNA sequence: TGCGCCAGCAGACCGGGAGGAGGTGAGGATACGCAGTATTTT. Translating gives CASRPGGGEDTQYF.

This clone turned up a few times. V gene TRBV14 combines with J gene TRBJ2-3; TRBD2 agrees at 15 bases. Trimming at V came to 0 bases and at J to 0 bases, leaving 10 bases not matched to a gene. CDR1 is SGHDN and CDR2 is FVKESK in the germline V gene. This CDR3 has 21 amino acids. The CDR3 region has the DNA TGTGCCAGCAGCCAAGATCGGGGACTAGCGGGAGGTACCACTAGCACAGATACGCAGTATTTT. Its protein product is CASSQDRGLAGGTTSTDTQYF.

The V and J genes are TRBV18 and TRBJ2-1; no firm D call. This CDR3 spans 14 amino acids. Deletions cut 5 bases from V and 4 bases from J, with 12 bases between. Germline loops: CDR1 KGHSH, CDR2 LQKENI. The CDR3 here is CASSISGSYNEQFF. Written as DNA, the CDR3 is TGTGCCAGCTCAATCTCAGGATCGTACAATGAGCAGTTCTTC. Using reference TRBV18 and TRBJ2-1 for the parts outside the CDR3, the full variable domain is NAGVMQNPRHLVRRRGQEARLRCSPMKGHSHVYWYRQLPEEGLKFMVYLQKENIIDESGMPKERFSAEFPKEGPSILRIQQVVRGDSAAYFCASSISGSYNEQFFGPGTRLTVL.

This chain connects TRBV6-5 to TRBJ2-1; D may be TRBD2 (6 bases). The CDR3 runs to 13 residues. V lost 10 bases to trimming and J lost 4 bases, with 14 bases between them. CDR1 is MNHEY, CDR2 SVGAGI, per germline. The CDR3 reads CATREFGYNEQFF. CDR3 nucleotides: TGTGCCACCCGGGAGTTTGGGTACAATGAGCAGTTCTTC.

This clone is medium-sized (0.01 to 0.1%) by share. This chain uses TRBV28 with TRBJ1-6; D is possibly TRBD1 (6 bases). CDR3 length: 13 residues. Trimming cost V 7 bases and J 4 bases, with 8 bases left between them. From germline, CDR1 is MDHEN and CDR2 SYDVKM. The CDR3 bases are TGTGCCAGCATCGGGACATATAATTCACCCCTCCACTTT. This gives the protein CASIGTYNSPLHF.

The chain is built from TRBV14 and TRBJ2-1; 7 nucleotides line up with TRBD2. The V gene's germline CDR1 is SGHDN and CDR2 FVKESK. J gave up 3 bases and V 3 bases, and 2 bases lay outside the gene matches. This CDR3 region has 14 residues. In DNA form, the CDR3 reads TGTGCCAGCAGCCACCTAGCGGACTACAATGAGCAGTTCTTC. Translated, it gives CASSHLADYNEQFF.

The chain is built from TRBV13 and TRBJ2-4, with 8 nucleotides matching TRBD1. CDR3 length: 13 residues. In germline, CDR1 is PRHDT, CDR2 FYEKMQ (reference sequence). Trimming removed 5 bases from V and 7 bases from J; junction bases left unmatched: 4. CDR3 sequence (DNA): TGTGCCAGCAGCATGGACAGGGAGAACATTCAGTACTTC. Translating it yields CASSMDRENIQYF.

This sequence joins TRBV6-6 and TRBJ1-4, with D unclear. V was trimmed by 7 bases and J by 8 bases, leaving 20 bases between them. Germline V gene sequence: CDR1 MNHNY, CDR2 SVGAGI (reference sequence). The CDR3 spans 15 residues. The CDR3 nucleotides are TGTGCCAGCACTATTACCGGGCCGTCGGGGGAAAAACTGTTTTTT. This gives the protein CASTITGPSGEKLFF.

This clone was seen a single time. V is TRBV5-1 and J is TRBJ1-3; the D gene is possibly TRBD1 (6 bases). The germline gives CDR1 SGHRS, CDR2 YFSETQ. This CDR3 is built from 20 residues. Deletions cut 5 bases from V and 0 bases from J, with 27 bases between. CDR3 amino acids: CASRTLPPAQGFSSGNTIYF. In DNA, the CDR3 is TGCGCCAGCAGAACGCTTCCCCCTGCACAGGGCTTTAGCTCTGGAAACACCATATATTTT.

The chain has TRBV7-2 and TRBJ2-7; D might be TRBD2 (5 bases). The CDR3 runs to 16 residues. V lost 5 bases to trimming and J lost 3 bases, with 20 bases between them. Germline V gene lookup returns CDR1 SGHTA and CDR2 FQGNSA. The CDR3 is CASSPPAALWGYEQYF. The DNA of the CDR3 is TGTGCCAGCAGCCCCCCAGCGGCACTATGGGGCTACGAGCAGTACTTC. Together with reference TRBV7-2 and TRBJ2-7, the CDR3 gives the full variable domain: GAGVSQSPSNKVTEKGKDVELRCDPISGHTALYWYRQSLGQGLEFLIYFQGNSAPDKSGLPSDRFSAERTGGSVSTLTIQRTQQEDSAVYLCASSPPAALWGYEQYFGPGTRLTVT.

The chain employs TRBV27 and TRBJ1-1, with TRBD1 matching 8 bases. V shed 3 bases and J 3 bases; nucleotides not matched to a gene: 3. From germline, CDR1 is MNHEY and CDR2 SMNVEV (reference sequence). This CDR3 spans 14 amino acids. The CDR3 is CASSFGTGYTEAFF. The CDR3 DNA reads as TGTGCCAGCAGTTTCGGGACAGGTTACACTGAAGCTTTCTTT.

The chain joins TRBV5-6 to TRBJ2-5; TRBD2 is a possible D gene (5 bases). V was pared by 0 bases and J by 5 bases, with 11 bases between. In germline, CDR1 is SGHDT, CDR2 YYEEEE. The CDR3 length is 14 residues. The CDR3 here is CASSLVGGWETQYF. CDR3 DNA: TGTGCCAGCAGCTTGGTAGGAGGATGGGAGACCCAGTACTTC.

The rearrangement uses TRBV27 and TRBJ1-2, with D possibly being TRBD1 (6 bases). The ends were cut back, 6 bases at V and 4 bases at J, with 12 bases in the middle. Per the germline V gene, CDR1 is MNHEY and CDR2 is SMNVEV (reference sequence). The CDR3 has 13 amino acids. CDR3 region: CASSVGGAYGYTF. For the CDR3, the DNA is TGTGCCAGCAGCGTAGGGGGGGCCTATGGCTACACCTTC.

This sequence joins TRBV7-2 and TRBJ2-1; TRBD2 matches at 9 bases. Germline lookup yields CDR1 SGHTA and CDR2 FQGNSA. This CDR3 comprises 16 residues. V shed 1 base, J shed 4 bases, and the junction held 5 bases outside the gene matches. CDR3 DNA: TGTGCCAGCAGCTTAGGTGCGGGAGGGTATTACAATGAGCAGTTCTTC. This gives the protein CASSLGAGGYYNEQFF.

The chain uses TRBV28 and TRBJ2-7, with D perhaps matching TRBD1 (5 bases). The CDR3 loop spans 13 amino acids. Trimming removed 6 bases at V and 5 bases at J, with 14 bases between. The V gene's germline CDR1 is MDHEN and CDR2 SYDVKM. CDR3 amino acids: CASRSQGLDEQYF. The CDR3 nucleotides read TGTGCCAGCAGGTCTCAGGGTCTCGACGAGCAGTACTTC.

This clone appeared once. V is TRBV12-5 and J is TRBJ2-2, with a tentative D call TRBD2 (5 bases). The CDR3 length is 14 residues. Germline assignment: CDR1 LGHNT and CDR2 FRNRAP. Trimming removed 0 bases at V and 6 bases at J, with 8 bases between. The CDR3 region is CASGLVEGSGELFF. In DNA form, the CDR3 reads TGTGCTAGTGGTTTGGTAGAGGGATCCGGGGAGCTGTTTTTT.